A single sample gave rise to the 32 T cell receptor beta chains below, sequenced in a study of quantifying T cell responses using KT2 cells. Study context: TCR alpha and beta constant-region primers primed reverse transcription of RNA.

The cDNA 3' end received a ligated oligonucleotide with a UMI. An equimolar mix of RC1.1 and RC1.2 primed the beta chain across TRBC1 and TRBC2. TCRdb re-called the UMI-ligation and nested PCR reads through MiXCR, storing one row per CDR3 protein. The repertoire holds about 33,000 distinct CDR3 sequences, 10% seen once, with about a tenth in the top ten. The sequencing sample was made of PBMCs spiked with cells of the T cell clone KT2. The origin of the receptors is a human donor.

This clonotype has a count of ten or more. CDR3 sequence (DNA): TGCAGTGCTAGTGCTAGCGGGGGGGCCTACGAGCAGTACTTC. Encoded protein: CSASASGGAYEQYF. The chain joins TRBV20-1 to TRBJ2-7, with 12 nucleotides matching TRBD2. V shed 3 bases and J 2 bases; nucleotides not matched to a gene: 2. The length of the CDR3 is 14 residues. Germline CDR1 DFQATT, CDR2 SNEGSKA (reference sequence).

This clonotype was observed at least ten times. The CDR3 nucleotides read TGTGCCAGCAGCGCACCGGGAGTCGAGCAGTACTTC. This sequence encodes CASSAPGVEQYF. The chain has TRBV9 and TRBJ2-7; tentatively, D is TRBD2 (6 bases). CDR3 length: 12 residues. Germline CDR1 SGDLS, CDR2 YYNGEE. Trimming left V 3 bases short and J 6 bases short, with 10 bases between.

This clonotype was counted many times. The chain recombines TRBV5-1 with TRBJ2-7; TRBD1 matches 11 bases. Germline-derived CDR1 and CDR2 are SGHRS and YFSETQ. This CDR3 contains 18 residues. J lost 3 bases, V lost 4 bases, and 15 bases had no gene match. Written as DNA, the CDR3 is TGCGCCAGCAGCCCCGGGACAGGGGGAGAGATCCGGCACTACGAGCAGTACTTC. It encodes CASSPGTGGEIRHYEQYF.

This clonotype was observed a handful of times. J is TRBJ2-5 and V is TRBV7-3; no clear D gene. Germline V gives CDR1 SGHTA, CDR2 FQGTGA. The germline V and J ends were trimmed by 6 bases and 2 bases, with 10 bases remaining between them. The CDR3 spans 13 residues. CDR3 sequence (DNA): TGTGCCAGCAGGTCGGCGCAGCAAGAGACCCAGTACTTC. It codes for CASRSAQQETQYF.

This sequence joins TRBV10-2 and TRBJ2-1, with unresolved D. This CDR3 region has 15 residues. Germline assignment: CDR1 WSHSY and CDR2 SAAADI. Trimming cost V 0 bases and J 7 bases, with 13 bases left between them. As DNA, the CDR3 is TGCGCCAGCAGTGAGTCCGGACGGAGTCGTAATGAGCAGTTCTTC. Its translation is CASSESGRSRNEQFF.

This clonotype appeared many times. The chain uses TRBV19 and TRBJ1-5; a possible D gene is TRBD1 (5 bases). Germline V lookup: CDR1 LNHDA, CDR2 SQIVND (reference sequence). The germline V and J ends were trimmed by 3 bases and 1 base, with 13 bases remaining between them. The CDR3 has 16 residues. The CDR3 region is CASSIGGELSNQPQHF. DNA of the CDR3: TGTGCCAGTAGTATTGGAGGGGAATTGAGCAATCAGCCCCAGCATTTT.

The J gene is TRBJ2-4, the V gene TRBV19; 11 bases are shared with TRBD2. V lost 11 bases to trimming and J lost 5 bases; unmatched junction nucleotides: 2. CDR1 and CDR2 from the germline V gene are LNHDA and SQIVND (reference sequence). This CDR3 spans 12 amino acids. This chain's CDR3 is CAWGLAENIQYF. In nucleotides, the CDR3 is TGTGCCTGGGGACTAGCGGAAAACATTCAGTACTTC.

This chain uses TRBV18 with TRBJ1-1, with 9 bases lining up with TRBD1. In germline, CDR1 is KGHSH, CDR2 LQKENI. The CDR3 is 11 amino acids. The V segment lost 8 bases and the J segment 8 bases; nucleotides outside the gene matches: 3. Here the CDR3 reads CASRTGDEAFF. The CDR3 DNA reads as TGTGCCAGCCGGACAGGGGACGAAGCTTTCTTT.

This clonotype showed up many times. V and J are TRBV5-5 and TRBJ1-5, with TRBD1 matching over 7 bases. The CDR3 length is 14 residues. Germline V gives CDR1 SGHKS, CDR2 YYEKEE (reference sequence). J was trimmed by 1 base and V by 2 bases; bases with no gene match: 0. CDR3 nucleotide sequence: TGTGCCAGCAGCTTACAGGGGAGCAATCAGCCCCAGCATTTT. Amino acid sequence: CASSLQGSNQPQHF.

The chain is built from TRBV6-5 and TRBJ2-3; D uncertain. Germline assignment: CDR1 MNHEY and CDR2 SVGAGI. This CDR3 spans 12 amino acids. Deletions cut 4 bases from V and 5 bases from J, with 7 bases between. The CDR3 DNA sequence: TGTGCCAGCAGTTCTAGGTTAGATACGCAGTATTTT. Its translation is CASSSRLDTQYF.

V is TRBV12-3 or TRBV12-4 and J is TRBJ2-5; no clear D gene. This CDR3 region has 14 residues. V was clipped by 1 base and J by 2 bases, with 8 bases between them. DNA of the CDR3: TGTGCCAGCAGTTTAGGGCTAGAGCAAGAGACCCAGTACTTC. Its protein is CASSLGLEQETQYF.

This clonotype has more than one count but fewer than ten. The chain couples TRBV7-9 to TRBJ1-1, with TRBD1 as a possible D gene (5 bases). Germline V gives CDR1 SEHNR, CDR2 FQNEAQ (reference sequence). V was clipped by 0 bases and J by 4 bases, with 9 bases between them. The CDR3 has 14 amino acids. In DNA, the CDR3 is TGTGCCAGCAGCTTAGCGCTGGGGACCACTGAAGCTTTCTTT. It is translated as CASSLALGTTEAFF.

The chain has TRBV20-1 and TRBJ2-1; 14 bases align to TRBD2. With 6 bases clipped from V and 7 bases from J, the junction kept 5 bases outside the gene matches. CDR1 and CDR2 from the germline V gene are DFQATT and SNEGSKA (reference sequence). The CDR3 totals 14 residues. The CDR3 region is CSATSGGAWNEQFF. As DNA, the CDR3 is TGCAGTGCGACTAGCGGGGGGGCTTGGAATGAGCAGTTCTTC.

At least ten counts were recorded for this clonotype. The V call is TRBV2, the J call TRBJ1-6; TRBD1 matches 7 bases. Germline lookup yields CDR1 SNHLY and CDR2 FYNNEI. Trimming cost V 8 bases and J 0 bases; bases outside gene matches: 16. The CDR3 contains 19 residues. The CDR3 nucleotides are TGTGCCAGCGAGGAGGTGCCGGGACAGACGAGCTCCTATAATTCACCCCTCCACTTT. It translates to CASEEVPGQTSSYNSPLHF.

For the CDR3, the DNA is TGTGCCACCAAAAACAGGGGGGATACGCAGTATTTT. Its translation is CATKNRGDTQYF. The chain has TRBV11-2 and TRBJ2-3; 8 bases align to TRBD1. CDR1 and CDR2 from the germline V gene are SGHAT and FQNNGV. J gave up 6 bases and V 10 bases, and 6 bases lay outside the gene matches. The CDR3 runs 12 residues.

The chain combines TRBV5-1 with TRBJ2-7; D possibly corresponds to TRBD1 (6 bases). Germline V gene data show CDR1 as SGHRS and CDR2 as YFSETQ. The CDR3 runs 14 residues. The V gene lost 3 bases and the J gene lost 2 bases, with 12 bases spanning the gap. The CDR3 here is CASSSPDRPYEQYF. The CDR3 nucleotides read TGCGCCAGCAGCTCACCGGACAGACCCTACGAGCAGTACTTC.

At least ten counts were recorded for this clonotype. The rearrangement links TRBV6-4 to TRBJ2-2, with 8 nucleotides matching TRBD2. CDR1 and CDR2 (germline): MRHNA, SNTAGT. V lost 2 bases and J lost 4; bases outside the gene matches: 0. The CDR3 is 14 amino acids. The CDR3 protein is CASSDGTSTGELFF. CDR3 bases: TGTGCCAGCAGTGACGGGACTAGCACCGGGGAGCTGTTTTTT.

This clonotype was seen a few times. The chain couples TRBV5-4 to TRBJ2-3; D is undetermined. The germline V gene encodes CDR1 SGHNT and CDR2 YYREEE (reference sequence). The V gene lost 4 bases and the J gene lost 2 bases, with 8 bases spanning the gap. CDR3 length: 13 residues. CDR3: CASSLTPTDTQYF. The CDR3 DNA sequence: TGTGCCAGCAGCCTTACTCCCACAGATACGCAGTATTTT. Full variable domain (rest looked up from reference TRBV5-4 and TRBJ2-3): ETGVTQSPTHLIKTRGQQVTLRCSSQSGHNTVSWYQQALGQGPQFIFQYYREEENGRGNFPPRFSGLQFPNYSSELNVNALELDDSALYLCASSLTPTDTQYFGPGTRLTVL.

This clonotype has more than one count but fewer than ten. The chain uses TRBV7-6 and TRBJ1-4; D is unclear. Germline CDR1 and CDR2: SGHVS and FNYEAQ. The CDR3 consists of 14 residues. V was shortened by 4 bases and J by 5 bases, with 11 bases between the two germline ends. The CDR3 sequence is CASSWKDGNEKLFF. The CDR3, as DNA: TGTGCCAGCAGCTGGAAGGACGGGAATGAAAAACTGTTTTTT. The variable domain in full, with the rest retrieved from reference TRBV7-6 and TRBJ1-4, is GAGVSQSPRYKVTKRGQDVALRCDPISGHVSLYWYRQALGQGPEFLTYFNYEAQQDKSGLPNDRFSAERPEGSISTLTIQRTEQRDSAMYRCASSWKDGNEKLFFGSGTQLSVL.

This chain uses TRBV6-2 or TRBV6-3 with TRBJ1-1; no clear D. Looked up from germline, CDR1 is MNHEY and CDR2 is SVGEGT. This CDR3 is 13 amino acids long. The V end lost 0 bases, the J end lost 11 bases, and 13 bases lay between the germline ends. CDR3 bases: TGTGCCAGCAGTTACTCCAATCCGGACGAGGCTTTCTTT. It codes for CASSYSNPDEAFF.

This chain joins TRBV19 and TRBJ2-1; 14 bases match TRBD2. This CDR3 is built from 19 residues. Germline CDR1 reads LNHDA; CDR2 reads SQIVND (reference sequence). V lost 3 bases to trimming and J lost 10 bases; unmatched junction nucleotides: 17. The CDR3 DNA follows: TGTGCCAGTAGTATGCGACTAGCGGGAGGGGGAATACGCGTCGTGGAGCAGTTCTTC. It translates to CASSMRLAGGGIRVVEQFF. The full variable domain, with the rest looked up from reference TRBV19 and TRBJ2-1, is DGGITQSPKYLFRKEGQNVTLSCEQNLNHDAMYWYRQDPGQGLRLIYYSQIVNDFQKGDIAEGYSVSREKKESFPLTVTSAQKNPTAFYLCASSMRLAGGGIRVVEQFFGPGTRLTVL.

This clonotype was recorded many times. DNA of the CDR3: TGTGCCAGCAGCCAAGGAGAGGGGGTTCATTCACCCCTCCACTTT. Amino acids: CASSQGEGVHSPLHF. V usage is TRBV3-1 and J usage is TRBJ1-6, with D possibly TRBD1 on 6 matching bases. Germline V gene lookup returns CDR1 LGHDT and CDR2 YNNKEL (reference sequence). Trimming removed 1 base from V and 8 bases from J, with 12 bases in between. The CDR3 contains 15 residues.

This clonotype was recorded a few times. This chain uses TRBV6-2 or TRBV6-3 with TRBJ1-4; the D gene is possibly TRBD1 (5 bases). V gave up 6 bases and J gave up 5 bases, with 16 bases separating them. This CDR3 contains 15 residues. Germline loops: CDR1 MNHEY, CDR2 SVGEGT. DNA of the CDR3: TGTGCCAGCAGAAACACGGCAGGGAAGAATGAAAAACTGTTTTTT. Amino acids: CASRNTAGKNEKLFF.

A few counts support this clonotype. V is TRBV12-3 or TRBV12-4 and J is TRBJ2-7, with 9 bases identical to TRBD2. The CDR3 contains 15 residues. V lost 5 bases to trimming and J lost 5 bases; unmatched junction nucleotides: 10. The CDR3 spells CASSMPSGNFNEQYF. CDR3 coding DNA: TGTGCCAGCAGTATGCCTAGCGGGAATTTCAACGAGCAGTACTTC.

This clonotype was observed a handful of times. The rearrangement joins TRBV10-3 to TRBJ2-5; tentatively, D is TRBD2 (6 bases). Deletions cut 5 bases from V and 1 base from J, with 8 bases between. CDR3 length equals 13 residues. Germline V gives CDR1 ENHRY, CDR2 SYGVKD. CDR3 DNA sequence: TGTGCCATCAGTCCAGCGGGCCAAGAGACCCAGTACTTC. Encoded protein: CAISPAGQETQYF.

This clonotype was recorded a few times. J is TRBJ2-7 and V is TRBV10-2; unclear D gene. The CDR3 consists of 14 residues. The ends were cut back, 0 bases at V and 5 bases at J, with 11 bases in the middle. Germline V CDR1 and CDR2: WSHSY, SAAADI. The CDR3 loop is CASSESGGRDEQYF. The DNA for the CDR3 is TGCGCCAGCAGTGAGTCTGGCGGCCGCGACGAGCAGTACTTC.

The sample holds a few counts of this clonotype. The J gene is TRBJ2-1, the V gene TRBV5-1, with D possibly matching TRBD1 (6 bases). Germline V lookup: CDR1 SGHRS, CDR2 YFSETQ. This CDR3 comprises 15 residues. Trimming stripped 0 bases from V and 7 bases from J, with 14 bases between. This CDR3 is CASSLGPRGMNEQFF. The CDR3 nucleotides read TGCGCCAGCAGCTTGGGCCCGAGGGGGATGAATGAGCAGTTCTTC.

The table lists this clonotype with a few counts. The gene calls are TRBV29-1 and TRBJ2-5; TRBD2 agrees at 8 bases. V was pared by 5 bases and J by 4 bases, with 15 bases of the junction left unmatched. This CDR3 is built from 16 residues. The V gene's germline CDR1 is SQVTM and CDR2 ANQGSEA. The DNA of the CDR3 is TGCAGCGTTTGGTACAACCCGGGACTAGGATCAGAGACCCAGTACTTC. Translation gives CSVWYNPGLGSETQYF.

This clonotype has a count of ten or more. V is TRBV2 and J is TRBJ1-6; 11 positions agree with TRBD1. Looked up from germline, CDR1 is SNHLY and CDR2 is FYNNEI. Trimming took 6 bases from V and 7 from J; bases not matched to a gene: 2. This CDR3 has 14 residues. Written as DNA, the CDR3 is TGTGCCAGCAGCCGGGACAGGGGGAATTCACCCCTCCACTTT. Amino acids: CASSRDRGNSPLHF. Full variable domain (missing parts from reference TRBV2 and TRBJ1-6): EPEVTQTPSHQVTQMGQEVILRCVPISNHLYFYWYRQILGQKVEFLVSFYNNEISEKSEIFDDQFSVERPDGSNFTLKIRSTKLEDSAMYFCASSRDRGNSPLHFGNGTRLTVT.

Regarding this clonotype: One base away lies a much larger clone, so this may be a sequencing read error. This chain links TRBV7-7 with TRBJ2-2; 8 bases align to TRBD1. The length of the CDR3 is 14 residues. The V gene end was trimmed by 10 bases and the J gene end by 7 bases; junction bases not matched to a gene: 11. CDR1 and CDR2 (germline): SSHAT, FNYEAQ (reference sequence). For the CDR3, the DNA is TGTGCCAACAGTAAAGACAGGGGCAGCGGGGAGCTGTTTTTT. This codes for CANSKDRGSGELFF.

V and J are TRBV27 and TRBJ2-2; TRBD2 matches 14 bases. V was clipped by 3 bases and J by 3 bases; unmatched bases: 21. The CDR3 runs 23 residues. Germline CDR1 reads MNHEY; CDR2 reads SMNVEV (reference sequence). The CDR3 spells CASSFKPPLGRLAGGIDTGELFF. The CDR3 DNA sequence: TGTGCCAGCAGTTTCAAGCCCCCCCTGGGACGACTAGCGGGAGGGATAGACACCGGGGAGCTGTTTTTT.

This clonotype came up many times. V usage is TRBV5-4 and J usage is TRBJ2-1, with 9 bases fitting TRBD2. V dropped 0 bases and J dropped 3; count of bases not matched to a gene: 13. Germline CDR1 reads SGHNT; CDR2 reads YYREEE (reference sequence). This CDR3 comprises 19 residues. In DNA, the CDR3 is TGTGCCAGCAGCTTGGCCGGGGCGCGGGGGGGGCTGCGCTACAATGAGCAGTTCTTC. It yields the protein CASSLAGARGGLRYNEQFF.